One and the same sample provided the 16 T cell receptor beta chains below, sequenced in a study of T cells in localized non-small cell lung cancer. This table comes from immunoSEQ multiplex PCR, and its TCRdb copy is limited to in-frame clones, with some not included. The sample includes 15,000 to 20,000 clones, 75% to 90% seen only once; the top ten take more than 3%. The sample in question was peripheral blood, obtained before any cancer treatment. Receptors originate from a male donor older than 55 with stage II squamous cell lung carcinoma.

The chain employs TRBV28 and TRBJ1-1; D is possibly TRBD1 (6 bases). The CDR3 covers 17 residues. Trimming took off 2 bases at V and 7 bases at J, with 23 bases between the two ends. Germline V CDR1 and CDR2: MDHEN, SYDVKM. CDR3 residues: CASSLTLTGSFGSEAFF. CDR3 DNA sequence: TGTGCCAGCAGTTTAACCCTGACAGGATCGTTCGGTAGTGAAGCTTTCTTT.

In DNA, the CDR3 is TGTGCCAGCAGTGGACAGGGTTCAGAGACCCAGTACTTC. Protein sequence: CASSGQGSETQYF. The chain uses TRBV6-1 and TRBJ2-5; TRBD1 agrees at 7 bases. CDR1 and CDR2 from the germline V gene are MNHNS and SASEGT. V was clipped by 4 bases and J by 4 bases; unmatched bases: 3. The CDR3 totals 13 residues.

V is TRBV6-6 and J is TRBJ1-4, with D unresolved. Germline loops: CDR1 MNHNY, CDR2 SVGAGI (reference sequence). Trimming left V 7 bases short and J 0 bases short, with 15 bases between. This CDR3 spans 16 amino acids. The CDR3 bases are TGTGCCAGCAAAGGATACGCACTTGCAACTAATGAAAAACTGTTTTTT. Its translation is CASKGYALATNEKLFF.

J is TRBJ2-7 and V is TRBV7-8; a possible D gene is TRBD2 (5 bases). The V end lost 5 bases, the J end lost 3 bases, and 17 bases lay between the germline ends. The CDR3 spans 15 residues. Germline V CDR1 and CDR2: SGHVS, FQNEAQ. Written as DNA, the CDR3 is TGTGCCAGCAGCGCTTACGCGGGTTCTTTCTACGAGCAGTACTTC. Translated, it gives CASSAYAGSFYEQYF.

This chain's CDR3 is CASSYFRGSPLHF. As DNA, the CDR3 is TGTGCCAGCAGTTATTTCAGGGGTTCACCCCTCCACTTT. This sequence joins TRBV6-5 and TRBJ1-6, with D possibly TRBD1 on 6 matching bases. Per germline, CDR1 MNHEY and CDR2 SVGAGI. There are 13 residues in the CDR3. Trimming removed 3 bases from V and 9 bases from J, with 9 bases in between.

In this sample, this clone is medium-sized. This rearrangement joins TRBV29-1 to TRBJ2-3; TRBD1 is a possible D gene (6 bases). CDR1 SQVTM and CDR2 ANQGSEA come from the germline V gene. V was cut by 7 bases and J by 5 bases, with 13 bases left in between. The CDR3 runs 12 residues. The CDR3 DNA sequence: TGCAGCGCAGCAGGGGTCCTAGATACGCAGTATTTT. As protein: CSAAGVLDTQYF.

The chain joins TRBV29-1 to TRBJ1-4, with 7 bases aligning to TRBD1. Germline V gene data show CDR1 as SQVTM and CDR2 as ANQGSEA. This CDR3 spans 13 amino acids. Trimming took 7 bases from V and 3 from J; bases not matched to a gene: 5. CDR3 sequence (DNA): TGCAGCGGCGGGGGGACAGCTAATGAAAAACTGTTTTTT. This sequence encodes CSGGGTANEKLFF.

The chain has TRBV6-1 and TRBJ2-7; TRBD1 is a possible D gene (6 bases). Deletions cut 7 bases from V and 2 bases from J, with 12 bases between. Germline lookup yields CDR1 MNHNS and CDR2 SASEGT. This CDR3 spans 13 amino acids. CDR3 coding DNA: TGTGCCAGCACCCCGGGACAACCCTACGAGCAGTACTTC. This translates into CASTPGQPYEQYF.

The CDR3, as DNA: TGCGCCAGCAGCACACTAGCGGGAGCAGATACGCAGTATTTT. Translation gives CASSTLAGADTQYF. V usage is TRBV5-1 and J usage is TRBJ2-3; 11 bases are shared with TRBD2. CDR3 length: 14 residues. Germline CDR1 SGHRS, CDR2 YFSETQ. The J segment lost 4 bases and the V segment lost 4 bases, leaving 2 bases of the junction unmatched.

The CDR3 DNA follows: TGTGCCAGCAGCAAAACAAGCGGGACAGGGCTGAATGAGCAGTTCTTC. As protein: CASSKTSGTGLNEQFF. The chain has TRBV6-6 and TRBJ2-1; the match to TRBD1 covers 9 bases. The ends lost 6 bases at V and 7 bases at J; junction bases unmatched: 13. Germline-derived CDR1 and CDR2 are MNHNY and SVGAGI (reference sequence). The CDR3 loop spans 16 amino acids.

This chain uses TRBV15 with TRBJ2-5; D unresolved. The V gene lost 1 base and the J gene lost 5 bases, with 8 bases spanning the gap. The length of the CDR3 is 13 residues. The V gene's germline CDR1 is LNHNV and CDR2 YYDKDF (reference sequence). CDR3 DNA: TGTGCCACCAGCAGAGTAGGCGTGGAGACCCAGTACTTC. Its translation is CATSRVGVETQYF.

The J gene is TRBJ2-1, the V gene TRBV28; 11 nucleotides agree with TRBD2. The CDR3 is made up of 13 amino acids. Losses at the gene ends were 6 bases for V and 6 bases for J; bases not matched to a gene: 1. From germline, CDR1 is MDHEN and CDR2 SYDVKM. CDR3 protein: CASRGTSGNEQFF. For the CDR3, the DNA is TGTGCCAGCAGGGGGACTAGCGGCAATGAGCAGTTCTTC.

J is TRBJ2-1 and V is TRBV6-1; the match to TRBD1 covers 8 bases. CDR1 is MNHNS and CDR2 is SASEGT in the germline V gene. The CDR3 length is 14 residues. The V and J ends lost 4 bases and 5 bases, in that order; junction bases with no gene match: 4. CDR3 coding DNA: TGTGCCAGCAGTGGTGGGGACAGGCACAATGAGCAGTTCTTC. Amino acid sequence: CASSGGDRHNEQFF.

This clone has just one count. The chain couples TRBV7-9 to TRBJ2-5, with 7 positions matching TRBD1. Germline CDR1 reads SEHNR; CDR2 reads FQNEAQ (reference sequence). V shed 5 bases, J shed 5 bases, and the junction held 8 bases outside the gene matches. The CDR3 contains 14 residues. CDR3 sequence (DNA): TGTGCCAGCAGCCCGGACGACAGGGACGAGACCCAGTACTTC. It encodes CASSPDDRDETQYF.

V is TRBV5-6 and J is TRBJ2-7; 7 bases map to TRBD2. The CDR3 totals 17 residues. Germline V gives CDR1 SGHDT, CDR2 YYEEEE. Unmatched junction bases numbered 15, after V lost 0 bases and J lost 6 bases. CDR3: CASSLGGTMSGTREQYF. The CDR3 region has the DNA TGTGCCAGCAGCTTGGGCGGGACTATGTCGGGCACCCGCGAGCAGTACTTC. The full variable domain, its missing parts supplied by reference TRBV5-6 and TRBJ2-7, is DAGVTQSPTHLIKTRGQQVTLRCSPKSGHDTVSWYQQALGQGPQFIFQYYEEEERQRGNFPDRFSGHQFPNYSSELNVNALLLGDSALYLCASSLGGTMSGTREQYFGPGTRLTVT.

The chain has TRBV27 and TRBJ1-2; D possibly corresponds to TRBD1 (5 bases). CDR1 and CDR2 from the germline V gene are MNHEY and SMNVEV (reference sequence). Between the trimmed V and J ends, which lost 6 bases and 8 bases, there was a span of 16 bases. CDR3 length equals 13 residues. CDR3 loop: CASRDQGLRGYTF. For the CDR3, the DNA is TGTGCCAGCAGGGACCAGGGATTGCGGGGCTACACCTTC.